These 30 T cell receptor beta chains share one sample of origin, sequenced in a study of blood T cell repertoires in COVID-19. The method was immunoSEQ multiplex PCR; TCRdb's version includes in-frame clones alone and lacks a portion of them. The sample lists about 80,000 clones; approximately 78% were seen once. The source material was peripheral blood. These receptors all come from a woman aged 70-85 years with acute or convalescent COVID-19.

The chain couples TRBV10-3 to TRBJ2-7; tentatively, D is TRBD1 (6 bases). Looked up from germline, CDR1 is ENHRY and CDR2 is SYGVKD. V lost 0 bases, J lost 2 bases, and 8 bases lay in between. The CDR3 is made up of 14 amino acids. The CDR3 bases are TGTGCCATCAGTGAGTCGCAGGGGACCTACGAGCAGTACTTC. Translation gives CAISESQGTYEQYF.

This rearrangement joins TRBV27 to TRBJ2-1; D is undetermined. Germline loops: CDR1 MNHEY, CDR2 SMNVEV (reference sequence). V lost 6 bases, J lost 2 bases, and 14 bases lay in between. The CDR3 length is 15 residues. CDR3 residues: CASRLFGDPYNEQFF. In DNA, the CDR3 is TGTGCCAGCAGGCTCTTCGGAGATCCCTACAATGAGCAGTTCTTC.

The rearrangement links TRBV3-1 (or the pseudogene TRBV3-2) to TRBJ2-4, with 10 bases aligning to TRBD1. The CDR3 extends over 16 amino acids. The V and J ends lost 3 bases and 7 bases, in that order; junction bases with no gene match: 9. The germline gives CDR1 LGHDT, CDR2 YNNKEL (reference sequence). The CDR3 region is CASSQPMTGGSNIQYF. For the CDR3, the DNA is TGTGCCAGCAGCCAGCCAATGACAGGGGGCTCCAACATTCAGTACTTC.

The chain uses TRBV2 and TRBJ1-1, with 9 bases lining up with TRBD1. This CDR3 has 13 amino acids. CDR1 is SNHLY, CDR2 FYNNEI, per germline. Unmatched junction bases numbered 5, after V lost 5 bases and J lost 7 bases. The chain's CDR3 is CASSNRGRDEAFF. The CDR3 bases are TGTGCCAGCAGTAACAGGGGGCGGGATGAAGCTTTCTTT. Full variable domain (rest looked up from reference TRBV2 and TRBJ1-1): EPEVTQTPSHQVTQMGQEVILRCVPISNHLYFYWYRQILGQKVEFLVSFYNNEISEKSEIFDDQFSVERPDGSNFTLKIRSTKLEDSAMYFCASSNRGRDEAFFGQGTRLTVV.

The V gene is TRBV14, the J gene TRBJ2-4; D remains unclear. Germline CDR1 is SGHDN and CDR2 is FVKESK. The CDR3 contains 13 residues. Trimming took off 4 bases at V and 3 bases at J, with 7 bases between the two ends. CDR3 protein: CASSPVRKNIQYF. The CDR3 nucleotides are TGTGCCAGCAGCCCAGTACGCAAAAACATTCAGTACTTC.

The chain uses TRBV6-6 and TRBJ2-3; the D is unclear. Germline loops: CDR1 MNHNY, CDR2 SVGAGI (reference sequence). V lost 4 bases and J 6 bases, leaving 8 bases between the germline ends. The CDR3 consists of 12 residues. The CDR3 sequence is CASSSIGDTQYF. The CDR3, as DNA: TGTGCCAGCAGTTCCATCGGGGATACGCAGTATTTT.

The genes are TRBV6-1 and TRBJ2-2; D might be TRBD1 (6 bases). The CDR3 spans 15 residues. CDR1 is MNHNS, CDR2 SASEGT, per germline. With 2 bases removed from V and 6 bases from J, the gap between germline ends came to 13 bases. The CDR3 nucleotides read TGTGCCAGCAGTGAAAGGGGGAGAAGTCCCGGGGAGCTGTTTTTT. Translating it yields CASSERGRSPGELFF.

The CDR3 sequence: CAWSSSDRVVTF. The CDR3 bases are TGTGCCTGGAGTTCCTCGGACAGGGTAGTCACCTTC. This chain uses TRBV30 with TRBJ1-2, with 8 bases that match TRBD1. V gave up 2 bases and J gave up 13 bases; unmatched junction bases: 9. The CDR3 totals 12 residues. Per germline, CDR1 GTSNPN and CDR2 SVGIG (reference sequence).

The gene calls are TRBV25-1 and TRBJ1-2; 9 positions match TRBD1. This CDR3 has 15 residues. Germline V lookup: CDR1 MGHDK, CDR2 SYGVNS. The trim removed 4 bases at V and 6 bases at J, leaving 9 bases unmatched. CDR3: CASSAPGTGLNGYTF. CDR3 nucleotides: TGTGCCAGCAGTGCCCCCGGGACAGGGCTTAATGGCTACACCTTC.

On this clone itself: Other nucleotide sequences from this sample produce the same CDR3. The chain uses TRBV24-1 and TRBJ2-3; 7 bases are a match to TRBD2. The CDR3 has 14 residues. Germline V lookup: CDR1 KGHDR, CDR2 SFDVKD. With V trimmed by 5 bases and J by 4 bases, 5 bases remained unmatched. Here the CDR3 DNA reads TGTGCCACCAGTGTTGGCCTAGCGGCAGATACGCAGTATTTT. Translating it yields CATSVGLAADTQYF.

DNA of the CDR3: TGCAGCGCCATGGGGGGGCTGGATCAGCCCCAGCATTTT. Translation gives CSAMGGLDQPQHF. J is TRBJ1-5 and V is TRBV29-1, with D perhaps matching TRBD1 (6 bases). This CDR3 has 13 residues. CDR1 and CDR2 (germline): SQVTM, ANQGSEA. Between the trimmed V and J ends, which lost 7 bases and 5 bases, there was a span of 15 bases.

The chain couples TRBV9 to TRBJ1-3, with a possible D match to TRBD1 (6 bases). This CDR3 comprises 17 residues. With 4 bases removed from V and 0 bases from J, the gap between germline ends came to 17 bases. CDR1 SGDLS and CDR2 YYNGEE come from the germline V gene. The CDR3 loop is CASSSSGVGYSGNTIYF. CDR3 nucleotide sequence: TGTGCCAGCAGCTCCTCAGGGGTTGGGTACTCTGGAAACACCATATATTTT.

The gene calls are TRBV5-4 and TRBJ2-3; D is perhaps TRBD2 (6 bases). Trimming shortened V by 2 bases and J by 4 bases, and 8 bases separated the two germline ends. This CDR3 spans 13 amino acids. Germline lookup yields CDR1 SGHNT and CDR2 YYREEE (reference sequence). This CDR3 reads CASSFSGADTQYF. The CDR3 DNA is TGTGCCAGCAGCTTCTCGGGGGCAGATACGCAGTATTTT.

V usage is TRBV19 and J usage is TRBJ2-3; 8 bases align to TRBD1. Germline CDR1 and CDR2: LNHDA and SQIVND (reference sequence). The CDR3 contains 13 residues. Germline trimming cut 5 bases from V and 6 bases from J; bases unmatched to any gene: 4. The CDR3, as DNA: TGTGCCAGTAGTTTGCAGGGGGCCGATACGCAGTATTTT. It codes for CASSLQGADTQYF. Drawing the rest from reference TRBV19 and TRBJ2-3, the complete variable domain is DGGITQSPKYLFRKEGQNVTLSCEQNLNHDAMYWYRQDPGQGLRLIYYSQIVNDFQKGDIAEGYSVSREKKESFPLTVTSAQKNPTAFYLCASSLQGADTQYFGPGTRLTVL.

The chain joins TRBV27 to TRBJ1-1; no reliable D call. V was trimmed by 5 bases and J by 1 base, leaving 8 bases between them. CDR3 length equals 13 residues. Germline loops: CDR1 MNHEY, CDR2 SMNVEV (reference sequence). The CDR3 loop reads CASSLYWNTEAFF. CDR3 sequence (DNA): TGTGCCAGCAGTCTCTATTGGAACACTGAAGCTTTCTTT.

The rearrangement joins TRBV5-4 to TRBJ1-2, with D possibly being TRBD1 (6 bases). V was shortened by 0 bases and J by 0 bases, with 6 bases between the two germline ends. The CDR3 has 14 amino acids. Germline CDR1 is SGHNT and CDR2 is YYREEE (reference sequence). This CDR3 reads CASSLAGANYGYTF. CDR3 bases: TGTGCCAGCAGCTTGGCAGGGGCTAACTATGGCTACACCTTC.

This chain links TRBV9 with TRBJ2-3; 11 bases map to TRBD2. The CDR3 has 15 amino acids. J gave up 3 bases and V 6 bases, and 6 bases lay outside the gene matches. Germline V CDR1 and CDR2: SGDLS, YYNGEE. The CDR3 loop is CASKRTSGSTDTQYF. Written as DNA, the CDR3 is TGTGCCAGCAAAAGAACTAGCGGGAGTACAGATACGCAGTATTTT. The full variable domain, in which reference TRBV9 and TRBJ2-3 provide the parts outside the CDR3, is DSGVTQTPKHLITATGQRVTLRCSPRSGDLSVYWYQQSLDQGLQFLIQYYNGEERAKGNILERFSAQQFPDLHSELNLSSLELGDSALYFCASKRTSGSTDTQYFGPGTRLTVL.

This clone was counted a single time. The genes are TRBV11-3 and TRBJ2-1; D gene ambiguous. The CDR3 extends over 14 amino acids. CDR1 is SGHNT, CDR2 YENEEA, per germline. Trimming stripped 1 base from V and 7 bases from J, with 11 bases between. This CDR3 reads CASSLGVAGNEQFF. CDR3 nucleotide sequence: TGTGCCAGCAGCTTAGGGGTAGCCGGTAATGAGCAGTTCTTC.

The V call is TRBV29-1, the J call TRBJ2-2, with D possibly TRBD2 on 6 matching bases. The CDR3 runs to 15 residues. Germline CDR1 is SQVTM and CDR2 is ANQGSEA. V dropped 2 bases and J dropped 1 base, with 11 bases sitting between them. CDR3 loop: CSVELRDLNTGELFF. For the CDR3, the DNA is TGCAGCGTTGAACTTAGGGACTTGAACACCGGGGAGCTGTTTTTT.

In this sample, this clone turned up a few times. The CDR3 protein is CASSPTGLDEQFF. The CDR3 nucleotides read TGTGCCAGCAGCCCAACAGGGTTGGATGAGCAGTTCTTC. J is TRBJ2-1 and V is TRBV5-6, with D possibly matching TRBD1 (6 bases). CDR3 length equals 13 residues. Germline V gene data show CDR1 as SGHDT and CDR2 as YYEEEE. V lost 4 bases, J lost 8 bases, and 13 bases lay in between.

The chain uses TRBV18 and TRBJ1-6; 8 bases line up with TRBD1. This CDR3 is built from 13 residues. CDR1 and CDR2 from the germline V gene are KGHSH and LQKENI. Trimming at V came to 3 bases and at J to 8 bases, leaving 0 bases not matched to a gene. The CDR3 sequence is CASSPDRDSPLHF. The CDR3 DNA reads TGTGCCAGCTCACCGGACAGGGATTCACCCCTCCACTTT.

Here the CDR3 reads CASSWGGSTDTQYF. CDR3 nucleotides: TGCGCCAGCAGCTGGGGAGGTAGCACAGATACGCAGTATTTT. The chain carries TRBV5-1 and TRBJ2-3; D is possibly TRBD2 (6 bases). Between the trimmed V and J ends, which lost 3 bases and 0 bases, there was a span of 8 bases. Germline-derived CDR1 and CDR2 are SGHRS and YFSETQ. This CDR3 contains 14 residues. Drawing the rest from reference TRBV5-1 and TRBJ2-3, the complete variable domain is KAGVTQTPRYLIKTRGQQVTLSCSPISGHRSVSWYQQTPGQGLQFLFEYFSETQRNKGNFPGRFSGRQFSNSRSEMNVSTLELGDSALYLCASSWGGSTDTQYFGPGTRLTVL.

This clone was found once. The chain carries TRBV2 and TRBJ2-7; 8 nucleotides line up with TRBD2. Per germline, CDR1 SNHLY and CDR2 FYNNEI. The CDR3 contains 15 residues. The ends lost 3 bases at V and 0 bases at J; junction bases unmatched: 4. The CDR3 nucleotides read TGTGCCAGCAGTGAGGCACTAGCGGTCTCCTACGAGCAGTACTTC. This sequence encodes CASSEALAVSYEQYF. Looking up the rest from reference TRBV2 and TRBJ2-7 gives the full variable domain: EPEVTQTPSHQVTQMGQEVILRCVPISNHLYFYWYRQILGQKVEFLVSFYNNEISEKSEIFDDQFSVERPDGSNFTLKIRSTKLEDSAMYFCASSEALAVSYEQYFGPGTRLTVT.

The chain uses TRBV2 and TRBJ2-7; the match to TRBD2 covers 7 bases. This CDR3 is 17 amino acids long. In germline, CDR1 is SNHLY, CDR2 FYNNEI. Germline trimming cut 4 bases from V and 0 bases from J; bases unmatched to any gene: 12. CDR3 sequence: CASSATPLAATSYEQYF. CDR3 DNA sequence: TGTGCCAGCAGTGCTACTCCTCTAGCGGCCACCTCCTACGAGCAGTACTTC.

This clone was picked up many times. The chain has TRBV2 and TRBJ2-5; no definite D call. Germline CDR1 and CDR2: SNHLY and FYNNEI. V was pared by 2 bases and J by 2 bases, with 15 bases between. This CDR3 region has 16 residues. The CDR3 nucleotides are TGTGCCAGCAGTGAATGGTCCGTCTCCGGTCAAGAGACCCAGTACTTC. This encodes CASSEWSVSGQETQYF.

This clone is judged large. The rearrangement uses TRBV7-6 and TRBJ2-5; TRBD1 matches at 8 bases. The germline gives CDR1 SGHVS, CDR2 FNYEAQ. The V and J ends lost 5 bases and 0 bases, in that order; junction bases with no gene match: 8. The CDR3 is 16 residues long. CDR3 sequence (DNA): TGTGCCAGCAGCGAATCCGGGACAGGAGACCAAGAGACCCAGTACTTC. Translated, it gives CASSESGTGDQETQYF.

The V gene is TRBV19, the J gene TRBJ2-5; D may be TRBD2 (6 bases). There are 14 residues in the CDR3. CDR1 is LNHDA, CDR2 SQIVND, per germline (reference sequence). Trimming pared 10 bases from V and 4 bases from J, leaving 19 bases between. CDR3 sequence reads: CATSPTRGGETQYF. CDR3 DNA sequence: TGTGCCACCAGCCCAACAAGGGGAGGAGAGACCCAGTACTTC.

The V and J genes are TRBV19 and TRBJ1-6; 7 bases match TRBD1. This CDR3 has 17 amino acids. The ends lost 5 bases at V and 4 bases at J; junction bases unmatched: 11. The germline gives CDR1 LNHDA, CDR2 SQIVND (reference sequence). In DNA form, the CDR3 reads TGTGCCAGTAGTCTCGCCGATACAGGGGTATATAATTCACCCCTCCACTTT. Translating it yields CASSLADTGVYNSPLHF. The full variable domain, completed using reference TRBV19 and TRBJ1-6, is DGGITQSPKYLFRKEGQNVTLSCEQNLNHDAMYWYRQDPGQGLRLIYYSQIVNDFQKGDIAEGYSVSREKKESFPLTVTSAQKNPTAFYLCASSLADTGVYNSPLHFGNGTRLTVT.

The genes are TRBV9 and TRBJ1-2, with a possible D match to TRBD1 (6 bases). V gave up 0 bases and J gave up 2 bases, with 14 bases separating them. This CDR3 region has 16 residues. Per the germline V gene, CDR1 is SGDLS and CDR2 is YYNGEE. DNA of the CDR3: TGTGCCAGCAGCGTAGAGTTGCAGGGGCCCAACTATGGCTACACCTTC. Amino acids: CASSVELQGPNYGYTF. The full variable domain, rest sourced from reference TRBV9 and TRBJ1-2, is DSGVTQTPKHLITATGQRVTLRCSPRSGDLSVYWYQQSLDQGLQFLIQYYNGEERAKGNILERFSAQQFPDLHSELNLSSLELGDSALYFCASSVELQGPNYGYTFGSGTRLTVV.

In DNA, the CDR3 is TGTGCCAGCAGTGAATCGGAGAGGAACACTGAAGCTTTCTTT. Translation gives CASSESERNTEAFF. The V gene is TRBV25-1, the J gene TRBJ1-1, with D hard to call. The CDR3 runs to 14 residues. Germline lookup yields CDR1 MGHDK and CDR2 SYGVNS. Trimming shortened V by 1 base and J by 1 base, and 7 bases separated the two germline ends.